The 17 T cell receptor beta chains reported below all come from one sample, sequenced in a study of T cell responses to AZD1222 COVID-19 vaccine. Produced via immunoSEQ multiplex PCR; TCRdb's table is partial and in-frame only. The table shows roughly 130,000 clones, with approximately 85% occurring only once. The specimen was peripheral blood, collected on day 0 of AZD1222 vaccination. All receptors come from an adult in good health.

The CDR3 DNA reads TGTGCCAGCAGCCTCTATGGGGGGGGGTCCTATAATTCACCCCTCCACTTT. Its translation: CASSLYGGGSYNSPLHF. The genes are TRBV7-2 and TRBJ1-6; maybe TRBD1 (5 bases). CDR3 length: 17 amino acids. The germline V gene has CDR1 SGHTA and CDR2 FQGNSA. V was cut by 5 bases and J by 1 base, with 15 bases left in between.

This chain links TRBV30 with TRBJ1-4, with D perhaps matching TRBD1 (5 bases). The CDR3 loop spans 15 amino acids. The germline CDR1 and CDR2 sequences are GTSNPN and SVGIG (reference sequence). Trimming stripped 3 bases from V and 3 bases from J, with 14 bases between. The DNA for the CDR3 is TGTGCCTGGAGGGGACCCAACGGGGCTAATGAAAAACTGTTTTTT. Translated, it gives CAWRGPNGANEKLFF.

Here the CDR3 DNA reads TGTGCCAGCTCACCACGCCCTTACGGGGAGACCCAGTACTTC. This codes for CASSPRPYGETQYF. The chain employs TRBV18 and TRBJ2-5; D unresolved. Germline CDR1 KGHSH, CDR2 LQKENI. The CDR3 runs to 14 residues. The ends were cut back, 1 base at V and 5 bases at J, with 11 bases in the middle.

The genes are TRBV5-1 and TRBJ1-5, with TRBD1 matching 9 bases. Germline assignment: CDR1 SGHRS and CDR2 YFSETQ. The V segment lost 1 base and the J segment 4 bases; nucleotides outside the gene matches: 3. The CDR3 is 15 residues long. The CDR3 bases are TGCGCCAGCAGCTTGACAGGGGGCTTTAATCAGCCCCAGCATTTT. Encoded protein: CASSLTGGFNQPQHF.

CDR3 sequence reads: CASSHIGDGYGYTF. In nucleotides, the CDR3 is TGTGCCAGCAGCCATATCGGGGATGGCTATGGCTACACCTTC. The chain uses TRBV6-2 or TRBV6-3 and TRBJ1-2; D is ambiguous. Germline V lookup: CDR1 MNHEY, CDR2 SVGEGT. The V gene lost 6 bases and the J gene lost 4 bases, with 15 bases spanning the gap. CDR3 size: 14 residues.

This chain joins TRBV18 and TRBJ1-2; 7 positions agree with TRBD1. The trim removed 2 bases at V and 1 base at J, leaving 7 bases unmatched. The CDR3 is 16 residues long. Germline CDR1 and CDR2: KGHSH and LQKENI. The CDR3 here is CASSPETGQLNYGYTF. The CDR3 DNA is TGTGCCAGCTCACCAGAGACGGGACAGCTTAACTATGGCTACACCTTC.

The rearrangement links TRBV6-5 to TRBJ2-2, with D possibly being TRBD1 (6 bases). CDR3 size: 16 residues. Germline values: CDR1 MNHEY, CDR2 SVGAGI. Between the trimmed V and J ends, which lost 0 bases and 4 bases, there was a span of 12 bases. In nucleotides, the CDR3 is TGTGCCAGCAGTTACTCGACGCCAGGGGCCACCGGGGAGCTGTTTTTT. Encoded protein: CASSYSTPGATGELFF.

The V gene is TRBV10-3, the J gene TRBJ1-5, with TRBD1 identical over 12 bases. V lost 10 bases to trimming and J lost 6 bases; unmatched junction nucleotides: 7. Per germline, CDR1 ENHRY and CDR2 SYGVKD. This CDR3 region has 14 residues. CDR3 loop: CATTGTGGGQPQHF. CDR3 DNA: TGTGCCACAACAGGGACAGGGGGCGGTCAGCCCCAGCATTTT.

This chain connects TRBV15 to TRBJ1-2; D possibly corresponds to TRBD1 (5 bases). Trimming stripped 0 bases from V and 3 bases from J, with 23 bases between. CDR1 and CDR2 (germline): LNHNV, YYDKDF (reference sequence). CDR3 length: 19 residues. CDR3 sequence: CATSRDRGGVPGGDYGYTF. For the CDR3, the DNA is TGTGCCACCAGCAGAGATCGGGGCGGGGTCCCGGGAGGGGACTATGGCTACACCTTC. The full variable domain, with the rest looked up from reference TRBV15 and TRBJ1-2, is DAMVIQNPRYQVTQFGKPVTLSCSQTLNHNVMYWYQQKSSQAPKLLFHYYDKDFNNEADTPDNFQSRRPNTSFCFLDIRSPGLGDTAMYLCATSRDRGGVPGGDYGYTFGSGTRLTVV.

The chain recombines TRBV25-1 with TRBJ1-5; D gene uncertain. The CDR3 is made up of 16 amino acids. Germline CDR1 reads MGHDK; CDR2 reads SYGVNS. V gave up 3 bases and J gave up 0 bases, with 12 bases separating them. The CDR3 loop reads CASSEGGRASNQPQHF. The DNA for the CDR3 is TGTGCCAGCAGTGAGGGAGGACGGGCTAGCAATCAGCCCCAGCATTTT.

This clone was seen a single time. The CDR3 nucleotides are TGTGCCAGCAGCCAGAACCGGGACGGAGTCCGGGAGACCCAGTACTTC. It encodes CASSQNRDGVRETQYF. The genes are TRBV14 and TRBJ2-5; either TRBD1 or TRBD2 may fit D (5 bases each). This CDR3 is 16 amino acids long. Germline V gene sequence: CDR1 SGHDN, CDR2 FVKESK. V dropped 3 bases and J dropped 5 bases, with 19 bases sitting between them.

The rearrangement uses TRBV6-2 or TRBV6-3 and TRBJ1-1; D is undetermined. The V gene's germline CDR1 is MNHEY and CDR2 SVGEGT. The CDR3 spans 15 residues. The V end was cut by 2 bases, the J end by 2 bases, with 12 bases between. CDR3 amino acids: CASSYDTTENTEAFF. In DNA, the CDR3 is TGTGCCAGCAGTTACGACACGACTGAAAACACTGAAGCTTTCTTT.

The chain uses TRBV7-9 and TRBJ1-2, with D maybe TRBD1 (5 bases). The V and J ends lost 5 bases and 3 bases respectively, with 10 bases between them. The CDR3 runs 13 residues. Germline loops: CDR1 SEHNR, CDR2 FQNEAQ (reference sequence). CDR3 loop: CASSIQTDYGYTF. The CDR3 DNA sequence: TGTGCCAGCAGCATACAGACAGACTATGGCTACACCTTC.

J is TRBJ2-1 and V is TRBV7-8; D is uncertain. CDR1 is SGHVS and CDR2 is FQNEAQ in the germline V gene. V lost 5 bases and J lost 5, with 22 bases in between. The CDR3 covers 17 residues. CDR3 nucleotide sequence: TGTGCCAGCAGCAGACGGGCCGTTATTCGGGTGGACAATGAGCAGTTCTTC. Translation: CASSRRAVIRVDNEQFF.

This chain's CDR3 is CASRDMTANTGELFF. The CDR3 region has the DNA TGTGCCAGTAGGGATATGACAGCGAACACCGGGGAGCTGTTTTTT. This chain links TRBV14 with TRBJ2-2, with a possible D match to TRBD1 (5 bases). The CDR3 runs to 15 residues. Germline V CDR1 and CDR2: SGHDN, FVKESK. Trimming pared 9 bases from V and 0 bases from J, leaving 14 bases between.

This clone has just one count. The chain recombines TRBV19 with TRBJ2-4; a weak D match, TRBD2 (6 bases). The germline gives CDR1 LNHDA, CDR2 SQIVND (reference sequence). The CDR3 is 13 amino acids. Trimming removed 6 bases from V and 3 bases from J, with 9 bases in between. Here the CDR3 reads CASRAGSKNIQYF. CDR3 in DNA: TGTGCCAGTAGAGCCGGGAGCAAAAACATTCAGTACTTC.

This clone was found once. The chain employs TRBV6-2 or TRBV6-3 and TRBJ2-7; TRBD1 or TRBD2 may be the D gene (5 bases each). Germline V lookup: CDR1 MNHEY, CDR2 SVGEGT. This CDR3 is built from 15 residues. V gave up 5 bases and J gave up 3 bases, with 17 bases separating them. The CDR3 region is CASSTPGRSSYEQYF. For the CDR3, the DNA is TGTGCCAGCAGTACCCCGGGACGGTCGAGCTACGAGCAGTACTTC.